Listed below are T cell receptor beta chains from one sample, sequenced in a study of T cell responses to AZD1222 COVID-19 vaccine. Sequencing was performed with immunoSEQ multiplex PCR; in TCRdb, only in-frame clones are kept and a portion is missing. This table has 180,000 or so clones, roughly nine tenths appearing once. The source material was peripheral blood, sampled 28 days after the second AZD1222 dose. The receptors shown here come from an adult who received the AZD1222 COVID-19 vaccine. CDR3s include the opening cysteine and the closing phenylalanine or tryptophan. The D gene is left open where the match is weak. The size of a clone is reported for some rows only, either as once, few or many, or as a class for expanded clones.

d_call: NA; clone_size: NA; v_call: TRBV7-2; j_call: TRBJ1-6; cdr3_nt: TGTGCCAGCAGCTTAGGCCCGTTTGGGAATTCACCCCTCCACTTT; cdr3_aa: CASSLGPFGNSPLHF
d_call: NA; clone_size: NA; v_call: TRBV6-5; j_call: TRBJ1-1; cdr3_nt: TGTGCCAGCCTCCGCCAGGGATACAACACTGAAGCTTTCTTT; cdr3_aa: CASLRQGYNTEAFF
d_call: TRBD1; clone_size: NA; v_call: TRBV5-5; j_call: TRBJ2-1; cdr3_nt: TGTGCCAGCAGCCCTTTGTGGGGACAGGCCGAGAGCTCCTACAATGAGCAGTTCTTC; cdr3_aa: CASSPLWGQAESSYNEQFF
d_call: TRBD2; clone_size: NA; v_call: TRBV4-3; j_call: TRBJ2-3; cdr3_nt: TGCGCCAGCAGCCAAGACGCTAGCGGGGATACGCAGTATTTT; cdr3_aa: CASSQDASGDTQYF
d_call: TRBD2; clone_size: NA; v_call: TRBV19; j_call: TRBJ2-5; cdr3_nt: TGTGCCAGTAGTACTGCCCCAGCGGGAGCACCAGAGACCCAGTACTTC; cdr3_aa: CASSTAPAGAPETQYF
d_call: NA; clone_size: NA; v_call: TRBV18; j_call: TRBJ1-5; cdr3_nt: TGTGCCAGCTCACCTGTAGGGGACCCCAATCAGCCCCAGCATTTT; cdr3_aa: CASSPVGDPNQPQHF
d_call: NA; clone_size: NA; v_call: TRBV15; j_call: TRBJ2-3; cdr3_nt: TGTGCCACCAGCAGAGATACTCAGACAGATACGCAGTATTTT; cdr3_aa: CATSRDTQTDTQYF
d_call: NA; clone_size: NA; v_call: TRBV5-6; j_call: TRBJ1-2; cdr3_nt: TGTGCCAGCAGCCTACGGGGTGCGCGCGGCTACACCTTC; cdr3_aa: CASSLRGARGYTF
d_call: NA; clone_size: NA; v_call: TRBV4-3; j_call: TRBJ1-5; cdr3_nt: TGCGCCAGCAGCCAAGGACAGGGCAATCAGCCCCAGCATTTT; cdr3_aa: CASSQGQGNQPQHF
d_call: TRBD1; clone_size: few; v_call: TRBV7-2; j_call: TRBJ1-2; cdr3_nt: TGTGCCAGCAGCTTGGGGACAGGGCTCGACTATGGCTACACCTTC; cdr3_aa: CASSLGTGLDYGYTF
d_call: TRBD2; clone_size: NA; v_call: TRBV6-5; j_call: TRBJ2-7; cdr3_nt: TGTGCCAGCATGGGACTAGCGGGAGCAATCTTC; cdr3_aa: CASMGLAGAIF
d_call: NA; clone_size: NA; v_call: TRBV4-1; j_call: TRBJ2-2; cdr3_nt: TGCGCCAGCAGCCAAGATCTGGGGGCGGACACCGGGGAGCTGTTTTTT; cdr3_aa: CASSQDLGADTGELFF
d_call: TRBD1; clone_size: NA; v_call: TRBV6-2/TRBV6-3; j_call: TRBJ1-4; cdr3_nt: TGTGCCAGCAGTTCTATAGACAGGGGGAATGAAAAACTGTTTTTT; cdr3_aa: CASSSIDRGNEKLFF
d_call: NA; clone_size: once; v_call: TRBV9; j_call: TRBJ1-3; cdr3_nt: TGTGCCAGCAGCGTAGCTGGAGCAGGAAACACCATATATTTT; cdr3_aa: CASSVAGAGNTIYF
d_call: TRBD1; clone_size: NA; v_call: TRBV19; j_call: TRBJ1-5; cdr3_nt: TGTGCCAGTAGTTCGGGACAGGGGGGCAATCAGCCCCAGCATTTT; cdr3_aa: CASSSGQGGNQPQHF
d_call: TRBD1; clone_size: NA; v_call: TRBV30; j_call: TRBJ2-7; cdr3_nt: TGTGCCTGGGGGACAGGGGTCCTTTCCTACGAGCAGTACTTC; cdr3_aa: CAWGTGVLSYEQYF
d_call: NA; clone_size: NA; v_call: TRBV6-2/TRBV6-3; j_call: TRBJ2-3; cdr3_nt: TGTGCCAGCAGTTACACTAGTACTACGCAGTATTTT; cdr3_aa: CASSYTSTTQYF
d_call: TRBD1; clone_size: NA; v_call: TRBV7-2; j_call: TRBJ1-1; cdr3_nt: TGTGCCAGCAGCTTAGGGCAGGGACAGGGGGCGCGGAACACTGAAGCTTTCTTT; cdr3_aa: CASSLGQGQGARNTEAFF
d_call: NA; clone_size: NA; v_call: TRBV9; j_call: TRBJ1-5; cdr3_nt: TGTGCCAGCAGCGTAGGGGGTAGGAATCAGCCCCAGCATTTT; cdr3_aa: CASSVGGRNQPQHF
d_call: TRBD1; clone_size: NA; v_call: TRBV6-2/TRBV6-3; j_call: TRBJ1-6; cdr3_nt: TGTGCCAGCAGTGATACCGGGACAGACTATAATTCACCCCTCCACTTT; cdr3_aa: CASSDTGTDYNSPLHF
d_call: TRBD1; clone_size: few; v_call: TRBV15; j_call: TRBJ2-3; cdr3_nt: TGTGCCACCAGCAGATCCGGGACAGTAGTCACAGATACGCAGTATTTT; cdr3_aa: CATSRSGTVVTDTQYF
d_call: TRBD2; clone_size: NA; v_call: TRBV18; j_call: TRBJ2-5; cdr3_nt: TGTGCCAGCTCACCACAGTCTAGCGGGAGCGAGACCCAGTACTTC; cdr3_aa: CASSPQSSGSETQYF
d_call: NA; clone_size: NA; v_call: TRBV5-4; j_call: TRBJ2-3; cdr3_nt: TGTGCCAGCAGCCGTGACCCTCGCACAGATACGCAGTATTTT; cdr3_aa: CASSRDPRTDTQYF
d_call: NA; clone_size: NA; v_call: TRBV5-6; j_call: TRBJ2-7; cdr3_nt: TGTGCCAGCACCCCCTCGGGCAGGGCCCACTACGAGCAGTACTTC; cdr3_aa: CASTPSGRAHYEQYF
d_call: TRBD1; clone_size: once; v_call: TRBV7-2; j_call: TRBJ1-2; cdr3_nt: TGTGCCAGCAGCTGGGACAGGTTGTTTACCTTC; cdr3_aa: CASSWDRLFTF
d_call: TRBD2; clone_size: NA; v_call: TRBV7-2; j_call: TRBJ2-1; cdr3_nt: TGTGCCAGCAGCACTAGCGGGAGGCCCTACAATGAGCAGTTCTTC; cdr3_aa: CASSTSGRPYNEQFF
d_call: NA; clone_size: NA; v_call: TRBV18; j_call: TRBJ1-5; cdr3_nt: TGTGCCAGCTCACTCACAGGAGATAGCAATCAGCCCCAGCATTTT; cdr3_aa: CASSLTGDSNQPQHF
d_call: NA; clone_size: few; v_call: TRBV6-1; j_call: TRBJ1-6; cdr3_nt: TGTGCCAGCAGTGAAGAGGAGGGCAGGGGTAATTCACCCCTCCACTTT; cdr3_aa: CASSEEEGRGNSPLHF
d_call: NA; clone_size: NA; v_call: TRBV5-1; j_call: TRBJ1-6; cdr3_nt: TGCGCCAGCAGGGGGGAGGGGGTCTGGAATTTACCCCTCCACTTT; cdr3_aa: CASRGEGVWNLPLHF
d_call: NA; clone_size: NA; v_call: TRBV6-5; j_call: TRBJ1-1; cdr3_nt: TGTGCCAGCAGGGCCCTCTGGGGAGCGAACACTGAAGCTTTCTTT; cdr3_aa: CASRALWGANTEAFF
d_call: TRBD2; clone_size: NA; v_call: TRBV5-1; j_call: TRBJ2-1; cdr3_nt: TGCGCCAGCAGCTTGGATAGCGGGCTCAATGAGCAGTTCTTC; cdr3_aa: CASSLDSGLNEQFF
d_call: TRBD1; clone_size: few; v_call: TRBV18; j_call: TRBJ2-7; cdr3_nt: TGTGCCAGCTCACCACGAGAACCCCACAGGGGGGAACACGAGCAGTACTTC; cdr3_aa: CASSPREPHRGEHEQYF
d_call: NA; clone_size: NA; v_call: TRBV5-1; j_call: TRBJ2-6; cdr3_nt: TGCGCCAGCAGCGCTCCCGTGGGTACTGGGGCCAACGTCCTGACTTTC; cdr3_aa: CASSAPVGTGANVLTF
d_call: NA; clone_size: NA; v_call: TRBV11-1; j_call: TRBJ2-3; cdr3_nt: TGTGCCAGCAGCTTTAGTGAGGTCACAGATACGCAGTATTTT; cdr3_aa: CASSFSEVTDTQYF
d_call: TRBD1; clone_size: NA; v_call: TRBV28; j_call: TRBJ2-1; cdr3_nt: TGTGCCAGCAGGGACAGGGGGCGCGATGAGCAGTTCTTC; cdr3_aa: CASRDRGRDEQFF
d_call: NA; clone_size: NA; v_call: TRBV4-2; j_call: TRBJ2-3; cdr3_nt: TGTGCCAGCAGCCAAGATGAAACAGGATATAGCACAGATACGCAGTATTTT; cdr3_aa: CASSQDETGYSTDTQYF
d_call: NA; clone_size: NA; v_call: TRBV2; j_call: TRBJ1-5; cdr3_nt: TGTGCCAGCAGTGCCCAGGGCCAGGGGAACCCGCCCCAGCATTTT; cdr3_aa: CASSAQGQGNPPQHF
d_call: NA; clone_size: NA; v_call: TRBV7-9; j_call: TRBJ1-2; cdr3_nt: TGTGCCAGCAGCTTAAAGTCCACGAGGGAATCGGTCAACTATGGCTACACCTTC; cdr3_aa: CASSLKSTRESVNYGYTF
d_call: NA; clone_size: NA; v_call: TRBV15; j_call: TRBJ1-6; cdr3_nt: TGTGCCACCAGCAGAGTGGTACTGGATTATAATTCACCCCTCCACTTT; cdr3_aa: CATSRVVLDYNSPLHF
d_call: NA; clone_size: NA; v_call: TRBV5-6; j_call: TRBJ1-2; cdr3_nt: TGTGCCAGCAGCTGGACGGGACGGGGCCGAGGTTATGGCTACACCTTC; cdr3_aa: CASSWTGRGRGYGYTF
d_call: NA; clone_size: NA; v_call: TRBV18; j_call: TRBJ1-3; cdr3_nt: TGTGCCAGCTCACCACCGACGGCCGCAAACACCATATATTTT; cdr3_aa: CASSPPTAANTIYF
d_call: NA; clone_size: NA; v_call: TRBV12-5; j_call: TRBJ1-4; cdr3_nt: TGTGCTAGTGGTTTGCCCCCGTCCGAAAAACTGTTTTTT; cdr3_aa: CASGLPPSEKLFF
d_call: NA; clone_size: NA; v_call: TRBV6-5; j_call: TRBJ1-5; cdr3_nt: TGTGCCAGCAGATCACGAGGGGGGTCCAATCAGCCCCAGCATTTT; cdr3_aa: CASRSRGGSNQPQHF
d_call: TRBD2; clone_size: NA; v_call: TRBV5-6; j_call: TRBJ2-3; cdr3_nt: TGTGCCAGCAGCTTGGGAAGCGGGGGGCGCACAGATACGCAGTATTTT; cdr3_aa: CASSLGSGGRTDTQYF
d_call: NA; clone_size: NA; v_call: TRBV4-1; j_call: TRBJ1-2; cdr3_nt: TGCGCCAGCAGGAGGAGGGACGGAGGCTACACCTTC; cdr3_aa: CASRRRDGGYTF
d_call: NA; clone_size: NA; v_call: TRBV6-5; j_call: TRBJ1-2; cdr3_nt: TGTGCCAGCAGTTACTCGGGCGGGTCTAACTATGGCTACACCTTC; cdr3_aa: CASSYSGGSNYGYTF
d_call: NA; clone_size: NA; v_call: TRBV7-9; j_call: TRBJ1-1; cdr3_nt: TGTGCCAGCAGCCCTAGGGGCGGTAAGGAGCCCATGAACACTGAAGCTTTCTTT; cdr3_aa: CASSPRGGKEPMNTEAFF
d_call: TRBD2; clone_size: once; v_call: TRBV4-2; j_call: TRBJ2-5; cdr3_nt: TGTGCCAGCAGCGAAGGACTAGCGGGTTTGGAGACCCAGTACTTC; cdr3_aa: CASSEGLAGLETQYF
d_call: TRBD1; clone_size: NA; v_call: TRBV19; j_call: TRBJ1-4; cdr3_nt: TGTGCCAGTACCCTTAACAGGGGTACTAATGAAAAACTGTTTTTT; cdr3_aa: CASTLNRGTNEKLFF
d_call: NA; clone_size: once; v_call: TRBV6-5; j_call: TRBJ2-2; cdr3_nt: TGTGCCAGCAGTTACGTCGGGCTAGGGAGGACCGGGGAGCTGTTTTTT; cdr3_aa: CASSYVGLGRTGELFF